This passage covers 20 T cell receptor beta chains from one sample sequenced in a study of T cells in Graves' hyperthyroidism and ophthalmopathy. Regions amplified from RNA transcripts were the TCR beta CDR3 regions. TCR CDR3 underwent first-round RT-PCR with the HTBI primer set. TCRdb independently ran MiXCR on the multiplex PCR reads; one entry per CDR3 protein. This table holds about 590,000 distinct CDR3 sequences, more than 15% found once. The sequenced sample was blood. The origin of the receptors is a woman in her 30s with Graves' hyperthyroidism.

This clonotype came up many times. V is TRBV20-1 and J is TRBJ2-7; possibly TRBD1 for D (5 bases). The CDR3 is 14 residues long. The V gene's germline CDR1 is DFQATT and CDR2 SNEGSKA (reference sequence). Trimming took 1 base from V and 0 from J, leaving 10 bases between them. The CDR3 region has the DNA TGCAGTGCTAGAGTAGGGGCCCCCTCCTACGAGCAGTACTTC. Translated: CSARVGAPSYEQYF.

The chain is built from TRBV30 and TRBJ2-3; tentative D call: TRBD1 (5 bases). Germline CDR1 is GTSNPN and CDR2 is SVGIG (reference sequence). The CDR3 is 13 residues long. The V end was cut by 8 bases, the J end by 1 base, with 13 bases between. CDR3 coding DNA: TGTGCCGCCCAAGGGGTCGGCACAGATACGCAGTATTTT. This codes for CAAQGVGTDTQYF.

Many counts were recorded for this clonotype. This sequence joins TRBV20-1 and TRBJ2-7; a possible D gene is TRBD2 (6 bases). CDR1 and CDR2 from the germline V gene are DFQATT and SNEGSKA (reference sequence). Between the trimmed V and J ends, which lost 3 bases and 1 base, there was a span of 10 bases. The CDR3 length is 13 residues. The CDR3 loop is CSASTGESYEQYF. In nucleotides, the CDR3 is TGCAGTGCTAGCACGGGAGAGTCCTACGAGCAGTACTTC.

This clonotype was seen many times. CDR3 nucleotides: TGTGCCTACACACGCGGATCAACTAATGAAAAACTGTTTTTT. It yields the protein CAYTRGSTNEKLFF. The gene calls are TRBV30 and TRBJ1-4, with D hard to call. The germline V gene has CDR1 GTSNPN and CDR2 SVGIG (reference sequence). Trimming stripped 7 bases from V and 0 bases from J, with 12 bases between. The CDR3 contains 14 residues.

There are many counts of this clonotype. The genes are TRBV28 and TRBJ1-1; D is unclear. This CDR3 is 11 amino acids long. Between the trimmed V and J ends, which lost 2 bases and 6 bases, there was a span of 4 bases. Germline CDR1 and CDR2: MDHEN and SYDVKM. The CDR3 DNA follows: TGTGCCAGCAGTTTACCACCTGAAGCTTTCTTT. This translates into CASSLPPEAFF.

This clonotype was detected only once. CDR3 amino acids: CASRVGPEADTQYF. For the CDR3, the DNA is TGTGCCAGCAGGGTAGGCCCCGAGGCAGATACGCAGTATTTT. This sequence joins TRBV2 and TRBJ2-3; D is undetermined. Germline CDR1 SNHLY, CDR2 FYNNEI. V was clipped by 6 bases and J by 4 bases, with 14 bases between them. The CDR3 is 14 residues long.

This clonotype was detected ten times or more. The V and J genes are TRBV28 and TRBJ1-2; 8 bases are shared with TRBD1. This CDR3 spans 12 amino acids. V shed 4 bases, J shed 8 bases, and the junction held 3 bases outside the gene matches. CDR1 is MDHEN, CDR2 SYDVKM, per germline. CDR3 protein: CASSSRTGGYTF. Here the CDR3 DNA reads TGTGCCAGCAGTTCTCGGACAGGGGGCTACACCTTC.

This clonotype was seen more than once but under ten times. The V gene is TRBV5-6, the J gene TRBJ2-2; no firm D call. This CDR3 contains 13 residues. Trimming took off 0 bases at V and 6 bases at J, with 6 bases between the two ends. Germline loops: CDR1 SGHDT, CDR2 YYEEEE. The CDR3 sequence: CASSLVAPGELFF. Written as DNA, the CDR3 is TGTGCCAGCAGCTTGGTTGCCCCCGGGGAGCTGTTTTTT.

The genes are TRBV6-5 and TRBJ2-2; 8 positions match TRBD2. CDR1 is MNHEY, CDR2 SVGAGI, per germline. The ends lost 0 bases at V and 2 bases at J; junction bases unmatched: 2. The CDR3 loop spans 16 amino acids. The CDR3 protein is CASSYSLAANTGELFF. The CDR3 DNA is TGTGCCAGCAGTTACTCACTAGCGGCTAACACCGGGGAGCTGTTTTTT.

This clonotype was seen only a few times. Here the CDR3 DNA reads TGTGCCAGCAGCTTGTGGGTGCAAGAGACCCAGTACTTC. Translating gives CASSLWVQETQYF. The chain combines TRBV5-5 with TRBJ2-5; no reliable D call. V was clipped by 1 base and J by 2 bases, with 6 bases between them. Germline V lookup: CDR1 SGHKS, CDR2 YYEKEE (reference sequence). This CDR3 region has 13 residues.

This clonotype has more than one count but fewer than ten. This chain joins TRBV25-1 and TRBJ2-2; D assignment may be TRBD1 or TRBD2 (5 bases each). Trimming stripped 2 bases from V and 5 bases from J, with 18 bases between. Germline V gives CDR1 MGHDK, CDR2 SYGVNS. The length of the CDR3 is 17 residues. The CDR3 region has the DNA TGTGCCAGCAGTGAAACCAAGACAGAGGGATATACCGGGGAGCTGTTTTTT. It specifies CASSETKTEGYTGELFF.

This clonotype was recorded at least ten times. The chain recombines TRBV12-5 with TRBJ1-6; D remains ambiguous. V gave up 4 bases and J gave up 14 bases, with 21 bases separating them. The CDR3 covers 15 residues. The germline gives CDR1 LGHNT, CDR2 FRNRAP. The CDR3: CASGSNLPGFESLHF. The CDR3 DNA is TGTGCTAGTGGTTCAAACCTGCCTGGTTTTGAATCCCTCCACTTT.

The chain carries TRBV6-1 and TRBJ2-7; D is perhaps TRBD1 (6 bases). Trimming stripped 1 base from V and 0 bases from J, with 13 bases between. CDR3 length equals 16 residues. The germline V gene encodes CDR1 MNHNS and CDR2 SASEGT. The CDR3 here is CASSEGWTASSYEQYF. The CDR3 nucleotides read TGTGCCAGCAGTGAAGGATGGACAGCAAGCTCCTACGAGCAGTACTTC.

This chain uses TRBV6-4 with TRBJ1-6; 9 nucleotides align to TRBD1. The CDR3 is 14 residues long. J gave up 7 bases and V 6 bases, and 4 bases lay outside the gene matches. The germline gives CDR1 MRHNA, CDR2 SNTAGT. The CDR3: CASRQGAQNSPLHF. Written as DNA, the CDR3 is TGTGCCAGCAGACAGGGGGCTCAAAATTCACCCCTCCACTTT.

This clonotype has only a few counts. The genes are TRBV7-8 and TRBJ1-5; the D gene is possibly TRBD1 (5 bases). The CDR3 runs to 14 residues. V gave up 5 bases and J gave up 3 bases, with 11 bases separating them. Germline V gene data show CDR1 as SGHVS and CDR2 as FQNEAQ. Here the CDR3 reads CASSAGGDNQPQHF. The CDR3 coding sequence is TGTGCCAGCAGCGCCGGGGGTGACAATCAGCCCCAGCATTTT.

This clonotype has a single count. In DNA form, the CDR3 reads TGTGCCAGCAGCCAAGGGACTAGCGGGAGATGTGATGAGCAGTTCTTC. This translates into CASSQGTSGRCDEQFF. The chain recombines TRBV3-1 with TRBJ2-1, with 13 bases aligning to TRBD2. The CDR3 loop spans 16 amino acids. Germline V gene sequence: CDR1 LGHDT, CDR2 YNNKEL (reference sequence). V dropped 1 base and J dropped 8; count of bases not matched to a gene: 5.

The rearrangement uses TRBV6-4 and TRBJ2-6; D is unclear. The CDR3 totals 15 residues. Germline CDR1 and CDR2: MRHNA and SNTAGT. Between the trimmed V and J ends, which lost 3 bases and 0 bases, there was a span of 6 bases. The CDR3 is CASSEDPSGANVLTF. CDR3 coding DNA: TGTGCCAGCAGTGAGGACCCCTCTGGGGCCAACGTCCTGACTTTC.

This clonotype occurred a few times. The CDR3 DNA reads TGCGCCAGCAGCCAAGTGGTCAACAGGGGCACTCAGCCCCAGCATTTT. It translates to CASSQVVNRGTQPQHF. V and J are TRBV4-1 and TRBJ1-5; 7 bases match TRBD1. Trimming at V came to 1 base and at J to 6 bases, leaving 9 bases not matched to a gene. Per the germline V gene, CDR1 is MGHRA and CDR2 is YSYEKL. The CDR3 runs 16 residues.

The CDR3 loop reads CSAKTGIDEQYF. CDR3 bases: TGCAGTGCAAAAACAGGGATCGACGAGCAGTACTTC. V is TRBV20-1 and J is TRBJ2-7; perhaps TRBD1 as D (6 bases). This CDR3 has 12 residues. V was clipped by 6 bases and J by 5 bases, with 14 bases between them. Germline CDR1 reads DFQATT; CDR2 reads SNEGSKA (reference sequence).

This clonotype was observed a handful of times. This chain links TRBV5-5 with TRBJ2-5; 7 bases match TRBD1. CDR3 size: 17 residues. Germline V CDR1 and CDR2: SGHKS, YYEKEE (reference sequence). V gave up 0 bases and J gave up 3 bases; unmatched junction bases: 11. The CDR3 DNA sequence: TGTGCCAGCAGCTTGGCCATAGTATGGGACAGAAAAGAGACCCAGTACTTC. The encoded protein is CASSLAIVWDRKETQYF.